This passage covers 23 T cell receptor beta chains from one sample sequenced in a study of Ad26.COV2.S vaccination and SARS-CoV-2 variants. Described treatment: some 19 received Ad26.COV2.S at low or high dose, single or two shots; 5 received placebo; per-sample allocation not given. Collection of samples fell on day 63 after the first vaccine or placebo injection. Sequenced by immunoSEQ multiplex PCR; TCRdb stores in-frame clones only, minus some. The sample has some 300,000 clones, about 86% seen once. Sequenced material: peripheral blood, taken in a trial of Ad26.COV2.S vaccine versus placebo. The source of these receptors is a person aged 18 to 59 who received the Ad26.COV2.S COVID-19 vaccine or a placebo.

The chain combines TRBV3-1 (or the pseudogene TRBV3-2) with TRBJ1-4, with D possibly being TRBD1 (5 bases). CDR1 and CDR2 from the germline V gene are LGHDT and YNNKEL (reference sequence). V was pared by 4 bases and J by 6 bases, with 9 bases between. The CDR3 contains 13 residues. The CDR3 is CASSPGTYEKLFF. As DNA, the CDR3 is TGTGCCAGCAGCCCCGGGACCTATGAAAAACTGTTTTTT.

The rearrangement uses TRBV18 and TRBJ2-7, with D possibly matching TRBD1 (6 bases). V was trimmed by 4 bases and J by 3 bases, leaving 13 bases between them. This CDR3 is 14 amino acids long. Per the germline V gene, CDR1 is KGHSH and CDR2 is LQKENI. The CDR3 loop reads CASSLSTGIYEQYF. For the CDR3, the DNA is TGTGCCAGCTCACTTTCCACAGGGATCTACGAGCAGTACTTC.

This sequence joins TRBV6-2 or TRBV6-3 and TRBJ2-3, with 7 bases identical to TRBD2. Per the germline V gene, CDR1 is MNHEY and CDR2 is SVGEGT. CDR3 size: 21 residues. V gave up 2 bases and J gave up 1 base; unmatched junction bases: 21. CDR3 coding DNA: TGTGCCAGCAGTTACCGGGGGGTAAGCCCCGTAATTGCGAGCGGCACAGATACGCAGTATTTT. It encodes CASSYRGVSPVIASGTDTQYF.

The chain uses TRBV4-1 and TRBJ2-1, with D unresolved. CDR1 is MGHRA, CDR2 YSYEKL, per germline. Trimming shortened V by 3 bases and J by 2 bases, and 8 bases separated the two germline ends. The CDR3 consists of 14 residues. The CDR3 bases are TGCGCCAGCAGCCAGGATTCCACCTACAATGAGCAGTTCTTC. This gives the protein CASSQDSTYNEQFF.

This sequence joins TRBV2 and TRBJ1-2, with D possibly TRBD1 on 5 matching bases. The V gene's germline CDR1 is SNHLY and CDR2 FYNNEI. This CDR3 comprises 14 residues. Deletions cut 5 bases from V and 3 bases from J, with 13 bases between. In DNA, the CDR3 is TGTGCCAGCAGTTTGACCGGGGGGGACTATGGCTACACCTTC. Amino acid sequence: CASSLTGGDYGYTF.

The V call is TRBV18, the J call TRBJ1-1; TRBD1 might be the D (6 bases). Germline V CDR1 and CDR2: KGHSH, LQKENI. The CDR3 has 14 amino acids. The V and J ends lost 0 bases and 7 bases respectively, with 12 bases between them. The chain's CDR3 is CASSPPAGGSEAFF. The CDR3 DNA follows: TGTGCCAGCTCACCACCGGCCGGGGGCAGTGAAGCTTTCTTT.

The chain links TRBV11-2 to TRBJ1-3; no clear D. There are 14 residues in the CDR3. Germline V gives CDR1 SGHAT, CDR2 FQNNGV. The V end lost 4 bases, the J end lost 4 bases, and 11 bases lay between the germline ends. The CDR3 DNA reads TGTGCCAGCAGCTCACGGATAGAGGGAAACACCATATATTTT. Amino acids: CASSSRIEGNTIYF.

Here the CDR3 DNA reads TGCAGCGTTTATAAGGGGGTCAACACCGGGGAGCTGTTTTTT. It yields the protein CSVYKGVNTGELFF. The V gene is TRBV29-1, the J gene TRBJ2-2; possible D gene TRBD1, 6 bases. Trimming left V 5 bases short and J 2 bases short, with 12 bases between. Germline CDR1 is SQVTM and CDR2 is ANQGSEA. This CDR3 contains 14 residues.

This clone was seen a handful of times. This chain joins TRBV11-2 and TRBJ1-1; D is unclear. Looked up from germline, CDR1 is SGHAT and CDR2 is FQNNGV. This CDR3 spans 14 amino acids. V lost 5 bases, J lost 0 bases, and 10 bases lay in between. CDR3: CASSPAGVNTEAFF. The CDR3 nucleotides are TGTGCCAGCAGCCCAGCGGGAGTGAACACTGAAGCTTTCTTT.

The chain recombines TRBV7-2 with TRBJ2-4, with TRBD2 identical over 8 bases. Losses at the gene ends were 5 bases for V and 0 bases for J; bases not matched to a gene: 15. The CDR3 contains 19 residues. Germline CDR1 SGHTA, CDR2 FQGNSA. The CDR3 DNA follows: TGTGCCAGCAGCACACAACCCTCGGGCGGGGGGCCAGCCAAAAACATTCAGTACTTC. This gives the protein CASSTQPSGGGPAKNIQYF.

Of note for this clone: Distinct nucleotide sequences in the sample also encode this CDR3. The chain has TRBV3-1 (or the pseudogene TRBV3-2) and TRBJ1-1, with D uncertain. Germline CDR1 LGHDT, CDR2 YNNKEL (reference sequence). This CDR3 spans 13 amino acids. Trimming shortened V by 1 base and J by 4 bases, and 7 bases separated the two germline ends. The CDR3: CASSQGAGTEAFF. CDR3 coding DNA: TGTGCCAGCAGCCAAGGGGCGGGCACTGAAGCTTTCTTT.

The CDR3 here is CASAKVTNEKLFF. CDR3 in DNA: TGTGCCAGCGCCAAGGTCACTAATGAAAAACTGTTTTTT. This chain connects TRBV18 to TRBJ1-4; D uncertain. The CDR3 loop spans 13 amino acids. V shed 8 bases and J shed 2 bases, with 9 bases lying between them. The germline CDR1 and CDR2 sequences are KGHSH and LQKENI.

This clone was found many times. This rearrangement joins TRBV4-3 to TRBJ2-7; the D is unclear. Per the germline V gene, CDR1 is LGHNA and CDR2 is YSLEER. The CDR3 is made up of 14 amino acids. V was pared by 0 bases and J by 6 bases, with 12 bases between. CDR3 residues: CASSQDLEGAEQYF. The CDR3 DNA is TGCGCCAGCAGCCAAGATCTGGAAGGAGCCGAGCAGTACTTC.

This chain connects TRBV5-6 to TRBJ2-5; TRBD2 might be the D (5 bases). Germline V gives CDR1 SGHDT, CDR2 YYEEEE. V lost 0 bases to trimming and J lost 5 bases, with 11 bases between them. The CDR3 sequence is 14 residues long. The CDR3 coding sequence is TGTGCCAGCAGCTTGGTATACCGAGGGGAGACCCAGTACTTC. Its translation: CASSLVYRGETQYF.

V is TRBV10-2 and J is TRBJ1-2, with D uncertain. Trimming pared 2 bases from V and 4 bases from J, leaving 11 bases between. The CDR3 has 14 amino acids. Germline CDR1 reads WSHSY; CDR2 reads SAAADI. The CDR3 here is CASSEGRPTYGYTF. Written as DNA, the CDR3 is TGCGCCAGCAGTGAGGGTAGGCCGACCTATGGCTACACCTTC.

Notes on this clone: A junction end diverges from the germline sequence, so it may reflect a read error. This chain uses TRBV29-1 with TRBJ2-7; 7 bases agree with TRBD1. Germline-derived CDR1 and CDR2 are SQVTM and ANQGSEA. This CDR3 is 11 amino acids long. CDR3 DNA sequence: TGCAGCGTTGAAGATCAGGGGGTCGTCGACTTC. This sequence encodes CSVEDQGVVDF.

This clone was recorded only once. The V and J genes are TRBV5-1 and TRBJ2-1; possibly TRBD1 for D (5 bases). Germline CDR1 reads SGHRS; CDR2 reads YFSETQ. The V end lost 2 bases, the J end lost 7 bases, and 10 bases lay between the germline ends. The CDR3 totals 13 residues. The CDR3: CASSFMSGNEQFF. CDR3 coding DNA: TGCGCCAGCAGCTTTATGTCAGGGAATGAGCAGTTCTTC.

This chain links TRBV5-6 with TRBJ2-3; TRBD2 matches 12 bases. Germline-derived CDR1 and CDR2 are SGHDT and YYEEEE. The ends lost 5 bases at V and 6 bases at J; junction bases unmatched: 7. There are 15 residues in the CDR3. The CDR3 is CASRLLAGGPDTQYF. CDR3 nucleotides: TGTGCCAGCAGACTCCTAGCGGGGGGGCCGGATACGCAGTATTTT.

This rearrangement joins TRBV5-1 to TRBJ2-5, with 13 bases fitting TRBD2. CDR1 is SGHRS, CDR2 YFSETQ, per germline. V was clipped by 4 bases and J by 4 bases; unmatched bases: 7. This CDR3 is built from 16 residues. The CDR3 nucleotides are TGCGCCAGCAGCAACGGACTAGCGGGGGAGGGAGAGACCCAGTACTTC. This encodes CASSNGLAGEGETQYF.

The chain employs TRBV3-1 (or the pseudogene TRBV3-2) and TRBJ1-6, with D possibly matching TRBD1 (5 bases). CDR3 length equals 17 residues. With 5 bases removed from V and 0 bases from J, the gap between germline ends came to 14 bases. Germline V lookup: CDR1 LGHDT, CDR2 YNNKEL (reference sequence). The CDR3 coding sequence is TGTGCCAGCAGCTGGGGACTCTTGAGCTCCTATAATTCACCCCTCCACTTT. Protein: CASSWGLLSSYNSPLHF.

This chain joins TRBV9 and TRBJ2-7; either TRBD1 or TRBD2 may supply D (5 bases each). This CDR3 region has 16 residues. From germline, CDR1 is SGDLS and CDR2 YYNGEE. The V end was cut by 4 bases, the J end by 2 bases, with 19 bases between. The CDR3 reads CASSSRETASAYEQYF. DNA of the CDR3: TGTGCCAGCAGCTCAAGGGAGACAGCTTCTGCCTACGAGCAGTACTTC.

In regard to this clone: Other DNA sequences from this sample encode an identical CDR3 as well. CDR3 coding DNA: TGTGCCAGCAGCGTGGGACAGGGGAACAATGAGCAGTTCTTC. Encoded protein: CASSVGQGNNEQFF. The V and J genes are TRBV9 and TRBJ2-1; TRBD1 agrees at 10 bases. With V trimmed by 2 bases and J by 5 bases, 1 base remained unmatched. The CDR3 runs to 14 residues. Germline V CDR1 and CDR2: SGDLS, YYNGEE.

The chain couples TRBV5-1 to TRBJ1-1; the match to TRBD1 covers 7 bases. This CDR3 spans 14 amino acids. The J segment lost 2 bases and the V segment lost 4 bases, leaving 5 bases of the junction unmatched. Per the germline V gene, CDR1 is SGHRS and CDR2 is YFSETQ. DNA for the CDR3: TGCGCCAGCAGCCGGGGGACAGCCAACACTGAAGCTTTCTTT. It is translated as CASSRGTANTEAFF.